This TCR beta chain came from a study of neurological immune-mediated disorders. Germline assignment: CDR1 DFQATT and CDR2 SNEGSKA (reference sequence). The CDR3 is made up of 16 amino acids. Trimming stripped 0 bases from V and 8 bases from J, with 19 bases between. This clonotype was counted ten times or more. Its antigen remains unknown. Synthesis of cDNA was carried out by template-switch 5'RACE. The reaction used 10-nucleotide random UMIs. Over 190 million TCR-beta sequences from 15-18 subjects came out of each sequencing run. TCRdb reanalysed the 5' RACE reads using MiXCR and keeps one entry per CDR3 protein. The sample includes roughly 56,000 distinct CDR3 sequences, roughly 3.5% of them seen just once. Study-wide results and caveats: Subjects shared no identical expanded-clone CDR3 amino acid sequences, suggesting private TCR-beta repertoires in all groups.

This rearrangement joins TRBV20-1 to TRBJ1-4, with a weak D call TRBD1 (5 bases). Sequencing was carried out using PBMCs. This clonotype was obtained from a woman in her sixties or seventies with multiple sclerosis. The CDR3 nucleotides read TGCAGTGCTAGAGATCGTGGTTCCCGGGGGGACGAAAAACTGTTTTTT. This encodes CSARDRGSRGDEKLFF.